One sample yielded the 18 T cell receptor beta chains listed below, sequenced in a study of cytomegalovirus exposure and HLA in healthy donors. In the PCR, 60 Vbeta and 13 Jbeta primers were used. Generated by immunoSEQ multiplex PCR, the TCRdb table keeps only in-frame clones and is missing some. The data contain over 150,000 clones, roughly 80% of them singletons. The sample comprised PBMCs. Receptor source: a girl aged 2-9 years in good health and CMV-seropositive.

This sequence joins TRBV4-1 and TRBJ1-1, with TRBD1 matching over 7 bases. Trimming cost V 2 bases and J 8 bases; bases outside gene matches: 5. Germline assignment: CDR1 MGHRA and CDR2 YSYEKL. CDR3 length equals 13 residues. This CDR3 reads CASSQSKGAEAFF. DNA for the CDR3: TGCGCCAGCAGCCAATCCAAGGGGGCCGAAGCTTTCTTT.

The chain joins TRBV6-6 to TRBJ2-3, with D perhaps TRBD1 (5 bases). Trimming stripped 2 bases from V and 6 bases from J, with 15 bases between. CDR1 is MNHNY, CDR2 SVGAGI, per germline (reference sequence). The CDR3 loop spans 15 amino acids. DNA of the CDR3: TGTGCCAGCAGTTACGGGGCACGAAGTCGGGATACGCAGTATTTT. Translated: CASSYGARSRDTQYF.

This CDR3 reads CASSPGTSSADTQYF. CDR3 sequence (DNA): TGCGCCAGCAGCCCTGGGACATCTTCCGCAGATACGCAGTATTTT. The chain is built from TRBV5-1 and TRBJ2-3; D perhaps matches TRBD1 (6 bases). CDR1 and CDR2 from the germline V gene are SGHRS and YFSETQ. Trimming took off 4 bases at V and 4 bases at J, with 16 bases between the two ends. CDR3 length: 15 residues.

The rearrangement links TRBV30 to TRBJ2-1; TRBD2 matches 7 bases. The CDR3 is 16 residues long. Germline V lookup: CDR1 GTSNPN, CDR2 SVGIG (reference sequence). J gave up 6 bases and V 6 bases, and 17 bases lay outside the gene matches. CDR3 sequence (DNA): TGTGCCTGCAGACCTAGCGGTCTAGGGAGGCTCAATGAGCAGTTCTTC. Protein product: CACRPSGLGRLNEQFF. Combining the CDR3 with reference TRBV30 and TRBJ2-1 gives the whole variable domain SQTIHQWPATLVQPVGSPLSLECTVEGTSNPNLYWYRQAAGRGLQLLFYSVGIGQISSEVPQNLSASRPQDRQFILSSKKLLLSDSGFYLCACRPSGLGRLNEQFFGPGTRLTVL.

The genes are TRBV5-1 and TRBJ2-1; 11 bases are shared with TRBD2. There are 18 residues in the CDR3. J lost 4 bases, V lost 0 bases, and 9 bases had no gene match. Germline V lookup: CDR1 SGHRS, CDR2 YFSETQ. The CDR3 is CASSLVGTSGGGYNEQFF. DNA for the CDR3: TGCGCCAGCAGCTTGGTCGGGACTAGCGGAGGGGGATACAATGAGCAGTTCTTC.

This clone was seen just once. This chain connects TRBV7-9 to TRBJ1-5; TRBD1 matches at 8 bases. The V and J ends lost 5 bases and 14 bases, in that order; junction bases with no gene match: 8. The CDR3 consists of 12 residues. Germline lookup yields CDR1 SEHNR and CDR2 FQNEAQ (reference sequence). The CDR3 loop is CASSLDRGSKHF. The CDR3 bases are TGTGCCAGCAGCCTCGACAGGGGTTCTAAGCATTTT.

The CDR3 sequence: CASLQGSKETQYF. The CDR3 DNA reads TGTGCCAGCTTACAGGGTTCCAAAGAGACCCAGTACTTC. The genes are TRBV18 and TRBJ2-5; the D gene is possibly TRBD1 (6 bases). The CDR3 sequence is 13 residues long. From germline, CDR1 is KGHSH and CDR2 LQKENI. V was pared by 7 bases and J by 3 bases, with 12 bases between.

The CDR3 reads CASSSVPEGGRWDNQPQHF. The CDR3 DNA sequence: TGTGCCAGCAGTTCGGTGCCGGAAGGGGGCCGGTGGGACAATCAGCCCCAGCATTTT. The genes are TRBV7-2 and TRBJ1-5, with 7 bases that match TRBD1. Looked up from germline, CDR1 is SGHTA and CDR2 is FQGNSA. The CDR3 covers 19 residues. With 6 bases clipped from V and 3 bases from J, the junction kept 20 bases outside the gene matches. The variable domain in full, with the rest retrieved from reference TRBV7-2 and TRBJ1-5, is GAGVSQSPSNKVTEKGKDVELRCDPISGHTALYWYRQSLGQGLEFLIYFQGNSAPDKSGLPSDRFSAERTGGSVSTLTIQRTQQEDSAVYLCASSSVPEGGRWDNQPQHFGDGTRLSIL.

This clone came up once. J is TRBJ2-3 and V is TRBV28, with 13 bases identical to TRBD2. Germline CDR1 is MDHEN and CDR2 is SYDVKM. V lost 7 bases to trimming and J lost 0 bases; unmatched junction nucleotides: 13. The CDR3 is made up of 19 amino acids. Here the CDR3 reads CASTTSGRAGKASTDTQYF. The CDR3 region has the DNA TGTGCCAGCACAACTAGCGGGAGGGCCGGTAAAGCTAGCACAGATACGCAGTATTTT.

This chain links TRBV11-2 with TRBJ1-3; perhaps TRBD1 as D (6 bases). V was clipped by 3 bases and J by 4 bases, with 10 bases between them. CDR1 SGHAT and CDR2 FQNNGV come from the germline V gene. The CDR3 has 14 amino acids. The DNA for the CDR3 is TGTGCCAGCAGCTTGGCAGGGGAGGGAAACACCATATATTTT. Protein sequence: CASSLAGEGNTIYF.

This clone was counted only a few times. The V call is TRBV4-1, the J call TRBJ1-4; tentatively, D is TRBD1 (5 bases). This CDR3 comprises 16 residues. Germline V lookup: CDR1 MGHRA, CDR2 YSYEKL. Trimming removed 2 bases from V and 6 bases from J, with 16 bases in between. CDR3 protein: CASSQPSRDYDEKLFF. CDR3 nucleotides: TGCGCCAGCAGCCAACCATCTCGGGACTACGATGAAAAACTGTTTTTT.

The CDR3 DNA reads TGCGCCAGCAGAGCTGGGACAGGGGTTACAGATACGCAGTATTTT. It translates to CASRAGTGVTDTQYF. The chain has TRBV5-1 and TRBJ2-3, with 10 bases fitting TRBD1. The CDR3 covers 15 residues. V gave up 5 bases and J gave up 3 bases; unmatched junction bases: 6. Germline assignment: CDR1 SGHRS and CDR2 YFSETQ.

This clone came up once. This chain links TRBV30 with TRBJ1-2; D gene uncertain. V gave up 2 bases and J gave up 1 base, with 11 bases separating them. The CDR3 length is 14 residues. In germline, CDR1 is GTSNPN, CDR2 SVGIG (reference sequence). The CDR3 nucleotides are TGTGCCTGGAGTCCCCGGTCCCATAACTATGGCTACACCTTC. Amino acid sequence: CAWSPRSHNYGYTF.

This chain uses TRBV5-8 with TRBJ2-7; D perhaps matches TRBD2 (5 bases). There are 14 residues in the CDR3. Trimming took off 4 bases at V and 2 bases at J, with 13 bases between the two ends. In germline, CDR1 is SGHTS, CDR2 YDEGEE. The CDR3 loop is CASSLSSRPYEQYF. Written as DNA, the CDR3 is TGTGCCAGCAGCCTATCTAGCAGACCCTACGAGCAGTACTTC.

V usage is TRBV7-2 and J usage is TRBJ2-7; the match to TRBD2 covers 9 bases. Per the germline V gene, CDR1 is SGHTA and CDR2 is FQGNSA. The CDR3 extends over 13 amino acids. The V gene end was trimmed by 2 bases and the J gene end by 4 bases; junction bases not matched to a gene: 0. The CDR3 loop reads CASSLLAGYEQYF. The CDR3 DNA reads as TGTGCCAGCAGCTTACTAGCGGGATACGAGCAGTACTTC.

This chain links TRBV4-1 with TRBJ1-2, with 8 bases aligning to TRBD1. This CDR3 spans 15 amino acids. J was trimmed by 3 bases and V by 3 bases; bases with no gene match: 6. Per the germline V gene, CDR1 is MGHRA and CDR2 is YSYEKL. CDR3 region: CASSHPTGADYGYTF. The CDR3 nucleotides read TGCGCCAGCAGCCACCCGACAGGGGCGGACTATGGCTACACCTTC.

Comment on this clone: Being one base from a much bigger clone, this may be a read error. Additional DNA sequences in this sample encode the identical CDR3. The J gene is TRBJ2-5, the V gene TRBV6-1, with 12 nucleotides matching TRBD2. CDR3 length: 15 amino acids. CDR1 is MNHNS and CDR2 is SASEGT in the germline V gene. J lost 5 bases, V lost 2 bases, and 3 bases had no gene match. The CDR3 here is CASSELAGGPETQYF. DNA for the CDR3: TGTGCCAGCAGTGAACTAGCGGGAGGGCCGGAGACCCAGTACTTC.

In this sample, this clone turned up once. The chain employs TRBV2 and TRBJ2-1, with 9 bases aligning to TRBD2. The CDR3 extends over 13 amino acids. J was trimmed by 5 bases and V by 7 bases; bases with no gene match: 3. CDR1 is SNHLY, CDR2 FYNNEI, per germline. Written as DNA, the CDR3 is TGTGCCAGCAAGGAGCGGGAGGACAATGAGCAGTTCTTC. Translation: CASKEREDNEQFF. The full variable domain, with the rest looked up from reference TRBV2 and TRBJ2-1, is EPEVTQTPSHQVTQMGQEVILRCVPISNHLYFYWYRQILGQKVEFLVSFYNNEISEKSEIFDDQFSVERPDGSNFTLKIRSTKLEDSAMYFCASKEREDNEQFFGPGTRLTVL.